This passage covers 29 T cell receptor beta chains from one sample sequenced in a study of control samples from healthy donors and cancer patients. Sequenced by immunoSEQ multiplex PCR; TCRdb stores in-frame clones only, minus some. The sample includes about 61,000 clones, roughly 90% of them seen just once. The sequenced material came from PBMCs. The receptors shown here come from a man aged 60-69 years with colorectal cancer.

The gene calls are TRBV30 and TRBJ2-2; 12 bases match TRBD2. The CDR3 consists of 16 residues. Trimming removed 6 bases from V and 7 bases from J; junction bases left unmatched: 12. Germline CDR1 reads GTSNPN; CDR2 reads SVGIG (reference sequence). The CDR3 DNA reads TGTGCCTGTAGACTAGCGGGGGCGCTTTTCATCGGGGAGCTGTTTTTT. It encodes CACRLAGALFIGELFF.

The chain uses TRBV30 and TRBJ1-1; D not resolved. The CDR3 spans 14 residues. V was cut by 0 bases and J by 5 bases, with 13 bases left in between. Germline V gene sequence: CDR1 GTSNPN, CDR2 SVGIG (reference sequence). CDR3 in DNA: TGTGCCTGGAGTGTTCTGCGTGGGAGAACTGAAGCTTTCTTT. Translation: CAWSVLRGRTEAFF.

The rearrangement links TRBV9 to TRBJ2-1; 10 nucleotides align to TRBD2. The junction had 11 bases not matched to a gene; V was cut back by 3 bases and J by 8 bases. The CDR3 totals 16 residues. Germline loops: CDR1 SGDLS, CDR2 YYNGEE. The CDR3 DNA follows: TGTGCCAGCAGCGCCCTCCAACTAGCGGGGCTCGATGAGCAGTTCTTC. Its translation is CASSALQLAGLDEQFF.

V gene TRBV10-3 combines with J gene TRBJ2-7, with TRBD1 identical over 9 bases. This CDR3 has 14 residues. Germline V lookup: CDR1 ENHRY, CDR2 SYGVKD. The junction had 9 bases not matched to a gene; V was cut back by 8 bases and J by 4 bases. This CDR3 is CAIAQTGGRYEQYF. The CDR3 coding sequence is TGTGCCATCGCCCAGACAGGGGGACGGTACGAGCAGTACTTC.

The chain employs TRBV7-3 and TRBJ1-1, with 9 nucleotides matching TRBD1. CDR3 length: 13 amino acids. Trimming cost V 1 base and J 12 bases; bases outside gene matches: 6. Germline CDR1 reads SGHTA; CDR2 reads FQGTGA. DNA for the CDR3: TGTGCCAGCAGCTTAAACCTACAGGGGGCAACTTTCTTT. This translates into CASSLNLQGATFF. The complete variable domain, with remaining parts taken from reference TRBV7-3 and TRBJ1-1, reads GAGVSQTPSNKVTEKGKYVELRCDPISGHTALYWYRQSLGQGPEFLIYFQGTGAADDSGLPNDRFFAVRPEGSVSTLKIQRTERGDSAVYLCASSLNLQGATFFGQGTRLTVV.

The rearrangement joins TRBV4-1 to TRBJ1-4; D is possibly TRBD1 (5 bases). This CDR3 has 18 amino acids. CDR1 MGHRA and CDR2 YSYEKL come from the germline V gene. The V and J ends lost 0 bases and 2 bases respectively, with 16 bases between them. The CDR3 loop reads CASSQDRARVSTNEKLFF. The CDR3 DNA sequence: TGCGCCAGCAGCCAAGATAGGGCCAGGGTCTCGACTAATGAAAAACTGTTTTTT.

The V gene is TRBV5-4, the J gene TRBJ2-2, with 8 bases lining up with TRBD1. The J segment lost 2 bases and the V segment lost 3 bases, leaving 9 bases of the junction unmatched. The CDR3 is made up of 17 amino acids. Germline assignment: CDR1 SGHNT and CDR2 YYREEE (reference sequence). CDR3 bases: TGTGCCAGCAGCTGGGGGGTCACAGGGGGTAACACCGGGGAGCTGTTTTTT. Residues: CASSWGVTGGNTGELFF.

As for this clone: Additional DNA sequences in this sample encode the identical CDR3. The chain links TRBV5-1 to TRBJ2-7, with D perhaps matching TRBD1 or TRBD2 (5 bases each). Germline V lookup: CDR1 SGHRS, CDR2 YFSETQ. The CDR3 sequence is 14 residues long. V lost 7 bases to trimming and J lost 2 bases, with 16 bases between them. The CDR3 DNA is TGCGCCAGCGCCGCCGGGACGGGGCCCTACGAGCAGTACTTC. As protein: CASAAGTGPYEQYF.

The CDR3 here is CASSLGGSEKLFF. In DNA, the CDR3 is TGCGCCAGCAGCTTGGGGGGGAGTGAAAAACTGTTTTTT. V usage is TRBV5-1 and J usage is TRBJ1-4; weak D call: TRBD1 (5 bases). This CDR3 region has 13 residues. V was clipped by 0 bases and J by 7 bases, with 7 bases between them. Germline V gene data show CDR1 as SGHRS and CDR2 as YFSETQ.

J is TRBJ1-5 and V is TRBV28; D unclear. Trimming removed 3 bases at V and 6 bases at J, with 9 bases between. The CDR3 has 13 amino acids. Germline lookup yields CDR1 MDHEN and CDR2 SYDVKM. The CDR3 sequence is CASSFHQVQPQHF. For the CDR3, the DNA is TGTGCCAGCAGTTTCCACCAGGTTCAGCCCCAGCATTTT.

This clone was counted a few times. The gene calls are TRBV7-2 and TRBJ2-1; 9 bases are a match to TRBD2. The CDR3 extends over 14 amino acids. Germline V gene lookup returns CDR1 SGHTA and CDR2 FQGNSA. V shed 5 bases, J shed 14 bases, and the junction held 13 bases outside the gene matches. CDR3 DNA sequence: TGTGCCAGCAGCCCCGGGCTAGCGGGGAGTGGGGAGTTCTTC. Protein sequence: CASSPGLAGSGEFF.

This rearrangement joins TRBV10-3 to TRBJ2-7; D is perhaps TRBD1 or TRBD2 (5 bases each). This CDR3 region has 13 residues. Germline V gives CDR1 ENHRY, CDR2 SYGVKD. V was pared by 5 bases and J by 3 bases, with 11 bases between. CDR3 in amino acids: CAISRGDDYEQYF. The CDR3 bases are TGTGCCATCAGTCGTGGGGACGACTACGAGCAGTACTTC.

The gene calls are TRBV28 and TRBJ2-7; 7 nucleotides line up with TRBD1. The CDR3 is 12 residues long. V was clipped by 6 bases and J by 4 bases; unmatched bases: 3. Germline V gene sequence: CDR1 MDHEN, CDR2 SYDVKM. CDR3 in amino acids: CASSDREYEQYF. The CDR3 DNA follows: TGTGCCAGCAGCGACAGGGAATACGAGCAGTACTTC.

This chain connects TRBV11-2 to TRBJ2-7, with D possibly TRBD1 on 6 matching bases. Germline CDR1 SGHAT, CDR2 FQNNGV. The ends were cut back, 4 bases at V and 1 base at J, with 14 bases in the middle. This CDR3 has 15 amino acids. The CDR3 loop is CASSYQIRGSYEQYF. The CDR3 DNA reads TGTGCCAGCAGCTATCAAATCAGGGGTTCCTACGAGCAGTACTTC.

V and J are TRBV4-2 and TRBJ2-3, with D perhaps TRBD2 (6 bases). CDR3 length equals 14 residues. Germline V gene data show CDR1 as LGHNA and CDR2 as YNFKEQ. Trimming removed 5 bases at V and 7 bases at J, with 16 bases between. CDR3: CASSVPGLGNTQYF. CDR3 bases: TGTGCCAGCAGCGTTCCGGGACTTGGAAATACGCAGTATTTT.

The rearrangement uses TRBV27 and TRBJ1-2, with D possibly matching TRBD1 (5 bases). The germline CDR1 and CDR2 sequences are MNHEY and SMNVEV (reference sequence). The CDR3 runs to 16 residues. The V gene lost 10 bases and the J gene lost 4 bases, with 25 bases spanning the gap. The CDR3 spells CATGPGFPGAGYGYTF. The CDR3 region has the DNA TGTGCCACCGGGCCTGGGTTTCCTGGGGCAGGCTATGGCTACACCTTC.

V usage is TRBV5-5 and J usage is TRBJ1-5; D not certain. Trimming shortened V by 1 base and J by 8 bases, and 10 bases separated the two germline ends. The V gene's germline CDR1 is SGHKS and CDR2 YYEKEE (reference sequence). The CDR3 length is 13 residues. For the CDR3, the DNA is TGTGCCAGCAGCTTGTGGTTGAGGGAGCCCCAGCATTTT. The encoded protein is CASSLWLREPQHF.

This sequence joins TRBV7-2 and TRBJ2-7, with 8 positions matching TRBD1. The ends lost 5 bases at V and 2 bases at J; junction bases unmatched: 5. Germline lookup yields CDR1 SGHTA and CDR2 FQGNSA. CDR3 length equals 14 residues. The CDR3 DNA reads as TGTGCCAGCAGCACCTGGACAGGGCCCTACGAGCAGTACTTC. This translates into CASSTWTGPYEQYF.

The chain links TRBV27 to TRBJ1-5; the D gene is possibly TRBD1 (5 bases). CDR3 length: 15 amino acids. V was pared by 3 bases and J by 1 base, with 10 bases between. Germline loops: CDR1 MNHEY, CDR2 SMNVEV (reference sequence). CDR3 DNA: TGTGCCAGCAGTTTCGCCCAGGGAAGCAATCAGCCCCAGCATTTT. Translating it yields CASSFAQGSNQPQHF.

This clone was seen once. The rearrangement links TRBV18 to TRBJ1-1; D perhaps matches TRBD1 (5 bases). V lost 2 bases and J 1 base, leaving 11 bases between the germline ends. This CDR3 is built from 15 residues. Germline CDR1 reads KGHSH; CDR2 reads LQKENI. The CDR3 sequence: CASSPVGTGNTEAFF. CDR3 sequence (DNA): TGTGCCAGCTCACCAGTCGGGACTGGGAACACTGAAGCTTTCTTT.

The chain joins TRBV4-2 to TRBJ1-5; a possible D gene is TRBD1 (6 bases). The CDR3 extends over 15 amino acids. V lost 7 bases and J lost 0, with 13 bases in between. Germline-derived CDR1 and CDR2 are LGHNA and YNFKEQ. The CDR3, as DNA: TGTGCCAGCACCCCGGACAGATATAGCAATCAGCCCCAGCATTTT. It translates to CASTPDRYSNQPQHF.

The V and J genes are TRBV6-1 and TRBJ1-1; 8 bases align to TRBD1. V lost 2 bases, J lost 11 bases, and 10 bases stayed unmatched. The germline V gene has CDR1 MNHNS and CDR2 SASEGT. This CDR3 contains 14 residues. The chain's CDR3 is CASSERSGGGWAFF. The DNA of the CDR3 is TGTGCCAGCAGTGAAAGGTCAGGGGGCGGTTGGGCTTTCTTT.

The chain links TRBV11-2 to TRBJ2-1; possibly TRBD1 for D (6 bases). The CDR3 extends over 13 amino acids. Trimming took 3 bases from V and 8 from J, leaving 11 bases between them. Germline V lookup: CDR1 SGHAT, CDR2 FQNNGV. CDR3 bases: TGTGCCAGCAGCTTGGGTCCAGGGGATGAGCAGTTCTTC. Its translation is CASSLGPGDEQFF. The variable domain in full, with the rest retrieved from reference TRBV11-2 and TRBJ2-1, is EAGVAQSPRYKIIEKRQSVAFWCNPISGHATLYWYQQILGQGPKLLIQFQNNGVVDDSQLPKDRFSAERLKGVDSTLKIQPAKLEDSAVYLCASSLGPGDEQFFGPGTRLTVL.

The V and J genes are TRBV9 and TRBJ2-5; 10 bases are shared with TRBD2. There are 16 residues in the CDR3. Germline V gives CDR1 SGDLS, CDR2 YYNGEE. The V and J ends lost 0 bases and 2 bases, in that order; junction bases with no gene match: 4. The CDR3 is CASSVGGSGGQETQYF. DNA for the CDR3: TGTGCCAGCAGCGTAGGAGGTAGCGGGGGGCAAGAGACCCAGTACTTC.

The chain carries TRBV5-1 and TRBJ1-1; TRBD1 might be the D (5 bases). The CDR3 loop spans 14 amino acids. Germline CDR1 is SGHRS and CDR2 is YFSETQ. The V gene lost 0 bases and the J gene lost 6 bases, with 12 bases spanning the gap. As DNA, the CDR3 is TGCGCCAGCAGCTTGGTGGGGCGGGAAGCTGAAGCTTTCTTT. Translation: CASSLVGREAEAFF.

The J gene is TRBJ2-5, the V gene TRBV28; D not resolved. The length of the CDR3 is 14 residues. The germline V gene has CDR1 MDHEN and CDR2 SYDVKM. Trimming shortened V by 7 bases and J by 5 bases, and 17 bases separated the two germline ends. The CDR3 region has the DNA TGTGCCAGCATTCCCGCCCAGGTTACGGAGACCCAGTACTTC. It yields the protein CASIPAQVTETQYF. Using reference TRBV28 and TRBJ2-5 for the parts outside the CDR3, the full variable domain is DVKVTQSSRYLVKRTGEKVFLECVQDMDHENMFWYRQDPGLGLRLIYFSYDVKMKEKGDIPEGYSVSREKKERFSLILESASTNQTSMYLCASIPAQVTETQYFGPGTRLLVL.

The CDR3 reads CASSLDRSEAGNNEKLFF. CDR3 DNA: TGTGCCAGCAGCTTAGATAGGTCGGAGGCAGGGAATAATGAAAAACTGTTTTTT. The rearrangement links TRBV7-4 to TRBJ1-4; D is perhaps TRBD1 (5 bases). Germline V gene lookup returns CDR1 SGHVT and CDR2 SQSDAQ. V lost 1 base to trimming and J lost 4 bases, with 19 bases between them. The CDR3 has 18 residues.

Here the CDR3 DNA reads TGTGCCAGCAGAGCGGGGGGTCCCACAGATACGCAGTATTTT. As protein: CASRAGGPTDTQYF. V usage is TRBV7-3 and J usage is TRBJ2-3, with TRBD2 matching 9 bases. The CDR3 spans 14 residues. V lost 6 bases, J lost 2 bases, and 3 bases stayed unmatched. CDR1 SGHTA and CDR2 FQGTGA come from the germline V gene.

This rearrangement joins TRBV5-4 to TRBJ1-1; D remains unclear. CDR1 is SGHNT, CDR2 YYREEE, per germline (reference sequence). V shed 0 bases and J shed 5 bases, with 8 bases lying between them. This CDR3 comprises 13 residues. The DNA of the CDR3 is TGTGCCAGCAGCTTGGGTCCGGAGACTGAAGCTTTCTTT. Translation: CASSLGPETEAFF. The whole variable domain, filled in from reference TRBV5-4 and TRBJ1-1, reads ETGVTQSPTHLIKTRGQQVTLRCSSQSGHNTVSWYQQALGQGPQFIFQYYREEENGRGNFPPRFSGLQFPNYSSELNVNALELDDSALYLCASSLGPETEAFFGQGTRLTVV.